This T cell receptor beta chain was obtained from a study of shared clonotypes between healthy human individuals. Study-level results: Relative to clonotypes present in all four donors, those not shared had lower generation probabilities. When naive CD4 clonotypes were compared across a few donors, 4% to 6.5% were shared.

As concerns this clone: The antigen remains undetermined.

CDR1 and CDR2 (germline): GTSNPN, SVGIG (reference sequence). The CDR3 totals 14 residues. Trimming took off 4 bases at V and 6 bases at J, with 16 bases between the two ends. Genomic DNA from each subset was divided evenly over several immunoSEQ plates. Sequencing used immunoSEQ multiplex PCR; TCRdb keeps in-frame clones, though not all of them. Of more than 2 million clones listed, 90% to 95% are singletons. The material sequenced was naive CD4+ T cells sorted from blood. Subset defined: CD45RA+ positively selected. This receptor was taken from a man aged 18 to 30 in good health. This chain joins TRBV30 and TRBJ2-1; D ambiguous. The CDR3: CAWTVRLGINEQFF. CDR3 nucleotide sequence: TGTGCCTGGACGGTTCGTCTGGGCATCAATGAGCAGTTCTTC.